The entry below gives a single T cell receptor beta chain sequence along with its context. This entry belongs to a study of blood T cell repertoires in COVID-19. On the study more broadly: The samples span acute and convalescent COVID-19 from the United States, Italy and Spain. T cells, B-cell-depleted T cells, or PBMCs supplied cDNA or gDNA.

In the authors' workflow: Scientists estimated how many nucleated cells there were by amplifying reference gene primers. This table comes from immunoSEQ multiplex PCR, and its TCRdb copy is limited to in-frame clones, with some not included. D and trimming were read from the DNA, whereas the V and J calls and clone size are those reported in that table. This table has about 140,000 clones, roughly 88% appearing once. Germline CDR1 and CDR2: KGHSH and LQKENI. Trimming removed 2 bases at V and 1 base at J, with 9 bases between. CDR3 size: 16 residues. The clonotype was recovered from a man in his sixties with active or convalescent COVID-19. The sequencing sample was made of peripheral blood. This chain joins TRBV18 and TRBJ1-6, with D hard to call. The CDR3 loop reads CASSPGSISYNSPLHF. Written as DNA, the CDR3 is TGTGCCAGCTCACCAGGGAGCATATCCTATAATTCACCCCTCCACTTT. The full variable domain, in which reference TRBV18 and TRBJ1-6 provide the parts outside the CDR3, is NAGVMQNPRHLVRRRGQEARLRCSPMKGHSHVYWYRQLPEEGLKFMVYLQKENIIDESGMPKERFSAEFPKEGPSILRIQQVVRGDSAAYFCASSPGSISYNSPLHFGNGTRLTVT.